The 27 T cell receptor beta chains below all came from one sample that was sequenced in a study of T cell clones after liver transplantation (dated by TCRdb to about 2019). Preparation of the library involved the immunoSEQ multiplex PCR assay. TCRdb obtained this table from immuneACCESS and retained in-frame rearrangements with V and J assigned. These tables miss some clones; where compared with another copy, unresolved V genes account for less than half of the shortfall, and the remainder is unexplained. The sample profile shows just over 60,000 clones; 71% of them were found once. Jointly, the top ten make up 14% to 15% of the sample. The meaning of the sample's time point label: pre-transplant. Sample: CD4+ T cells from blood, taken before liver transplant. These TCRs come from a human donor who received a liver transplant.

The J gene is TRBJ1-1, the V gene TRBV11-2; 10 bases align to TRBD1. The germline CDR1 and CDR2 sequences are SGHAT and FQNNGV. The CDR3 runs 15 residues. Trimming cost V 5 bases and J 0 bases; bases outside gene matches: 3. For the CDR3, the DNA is TGTGCCAGCAGCAGGGGACAGGGGATGAACACTGAAGCTTTCTTT. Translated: CASSRGQGMNTEAFF.

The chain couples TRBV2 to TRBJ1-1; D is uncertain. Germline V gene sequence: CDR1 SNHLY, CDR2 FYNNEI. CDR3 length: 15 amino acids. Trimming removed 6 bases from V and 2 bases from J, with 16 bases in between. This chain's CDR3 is CASSEPTAGNTEAFF. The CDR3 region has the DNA TGTGCCAGCAGCGAGCCCACGGCAGGAAACACTGAAGCTTTCTTT.

This CDR3 reads CAWTIAGANTGELFF. The CDR3 coding sequence is TGTGCCTGGACCATAGCGGGGGCTAACACCGGGGAGCTGTTTTTT. V gene TRBV30 combines with J gene TRBJ2-2, with 9 bases that match TRBD2. This CDR3 comprises 15 residues. CDR1 GTSNPN and CDR2 SVGIG come from the germline V gene (reference sequence). The trim removed 4 bases at V and 2 bases at J, leaving 5 bases unmatched.

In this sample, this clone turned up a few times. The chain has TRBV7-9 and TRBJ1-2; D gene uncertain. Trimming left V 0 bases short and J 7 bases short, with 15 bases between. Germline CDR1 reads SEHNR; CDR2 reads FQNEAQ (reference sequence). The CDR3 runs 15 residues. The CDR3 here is CASSLARENTGGYTF. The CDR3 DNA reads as TGTGCCAGCAGCTTAGCGCGTGAGAATACGGGTGGCTACACCTTC.

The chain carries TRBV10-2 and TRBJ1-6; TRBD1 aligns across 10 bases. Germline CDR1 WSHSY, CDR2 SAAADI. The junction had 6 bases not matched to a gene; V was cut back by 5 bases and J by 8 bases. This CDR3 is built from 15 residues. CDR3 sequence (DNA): TGCGCCAGCAGTCAGGCCGGGACAGGGGATTCACCCCTCCACTTT. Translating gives CASSQAGTGDSPLHF.

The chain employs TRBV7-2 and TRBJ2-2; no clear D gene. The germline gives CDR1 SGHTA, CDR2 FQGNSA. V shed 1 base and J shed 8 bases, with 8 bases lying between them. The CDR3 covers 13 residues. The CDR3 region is CASSLGGSGELFF. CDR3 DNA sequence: TGTGCCAGCAGCTTAGGAGGTTCAGGGGAGCTGTTTTTT.

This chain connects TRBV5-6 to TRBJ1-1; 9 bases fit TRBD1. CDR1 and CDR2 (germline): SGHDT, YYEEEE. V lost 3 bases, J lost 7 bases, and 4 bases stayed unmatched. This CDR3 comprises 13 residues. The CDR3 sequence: CASSSWDRDEAFF. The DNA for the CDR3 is TGTGCCAGCAGCTCCTGGGACAGGGATGAAGCTTTCTTT.

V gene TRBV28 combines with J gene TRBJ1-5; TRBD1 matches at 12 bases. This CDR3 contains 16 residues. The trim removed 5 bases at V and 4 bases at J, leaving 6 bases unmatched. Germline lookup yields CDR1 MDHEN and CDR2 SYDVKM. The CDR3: CASSTGQGAGNQPQHF. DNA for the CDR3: TGTGCCAGCAGTACGGGACAGGGGGCGGGTAATCAGCCCCAGCATTTT.

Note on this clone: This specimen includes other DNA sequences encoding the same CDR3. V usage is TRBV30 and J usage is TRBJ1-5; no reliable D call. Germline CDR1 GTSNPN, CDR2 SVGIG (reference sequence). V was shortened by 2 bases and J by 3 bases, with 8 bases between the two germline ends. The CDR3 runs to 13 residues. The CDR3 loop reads CAWSTGTNQPQHF. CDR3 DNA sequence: TGTGCCTGGAGTACGGGAACCAATCAGCCCCAGCATTTT.

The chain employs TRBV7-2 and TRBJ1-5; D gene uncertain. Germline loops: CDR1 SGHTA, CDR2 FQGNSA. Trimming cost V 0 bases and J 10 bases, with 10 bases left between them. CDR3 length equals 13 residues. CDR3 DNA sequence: TGTGCCAGCAGCTTAGCGGTCTTAGATCCCCAGCATTTT. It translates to CASSLAVLDPQHF.

The CDR3 coding sequence is TGCGCCAGCAAACAGCGACCGGGACAGAAAACCTTAGACTATGGCTACACCTTC. Encoded protein: CASKQRPGQKTLDYGYTF. The chain links TRBV5-1 to TRBJ1-2; 7 nucleotides agree with TRBD1. The V and J ends lost 6 bases and 3 bases, in that order; junction bases with no gene match: 20. CDR3 size: 18 residues. Germline CDR1 SGHRS, CDR2 YFSETQ.

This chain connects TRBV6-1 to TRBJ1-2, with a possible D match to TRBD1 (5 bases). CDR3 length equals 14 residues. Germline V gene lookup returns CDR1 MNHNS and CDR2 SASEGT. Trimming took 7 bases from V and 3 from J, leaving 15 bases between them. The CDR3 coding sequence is TGTGCCAGCACCAGACTCCGGGGGGACTATGGCTACACCTTC. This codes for CASTRLRGDYGYTF.

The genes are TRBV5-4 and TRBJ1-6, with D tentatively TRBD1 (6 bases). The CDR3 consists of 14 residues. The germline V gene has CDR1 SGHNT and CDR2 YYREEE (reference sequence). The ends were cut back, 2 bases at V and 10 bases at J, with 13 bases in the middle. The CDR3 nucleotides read TGTGCCAGCAGCTTAAGAGACAGGAACTCACCCCTCCACTTT. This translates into CASSLRDRNSPLHF.

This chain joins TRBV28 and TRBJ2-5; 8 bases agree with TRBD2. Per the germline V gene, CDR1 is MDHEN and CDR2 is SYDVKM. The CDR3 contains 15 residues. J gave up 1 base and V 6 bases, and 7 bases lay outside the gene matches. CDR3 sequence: CASRGSGGFQETQYF. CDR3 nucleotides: TGTGCCAGCAGGGGGAGCGGGGGCTTCCAAGAGACCCAGTACTTC. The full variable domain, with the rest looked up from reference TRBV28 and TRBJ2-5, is DVKVTQSSRYLVKRTGEKVFLECVQDMDHENMFWYRQDPGLGLRLIYFSYDVKMKEKGDIPEGYSVSREKKERFSLILESASTNQTSMYLCASRGSGGFQETQYFGPGTRLLVL.

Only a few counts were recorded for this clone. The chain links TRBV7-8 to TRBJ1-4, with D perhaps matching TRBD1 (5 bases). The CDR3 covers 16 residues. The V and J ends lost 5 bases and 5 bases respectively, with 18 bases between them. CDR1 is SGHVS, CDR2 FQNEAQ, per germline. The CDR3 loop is CASSADSGRTNEKLFF. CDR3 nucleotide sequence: TGTGCCAGCAGCGCCGACTCAGGAAGGACAAATGAAAAACTGTTTTTT.

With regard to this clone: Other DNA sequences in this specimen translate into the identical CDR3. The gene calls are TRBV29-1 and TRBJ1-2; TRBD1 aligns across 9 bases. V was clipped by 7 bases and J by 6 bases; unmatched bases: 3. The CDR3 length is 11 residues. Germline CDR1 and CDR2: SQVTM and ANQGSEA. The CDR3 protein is CSATGGDGYTF. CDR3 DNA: TGCAGCGCCACAGGGGGCGATGGCTACACCTTC.

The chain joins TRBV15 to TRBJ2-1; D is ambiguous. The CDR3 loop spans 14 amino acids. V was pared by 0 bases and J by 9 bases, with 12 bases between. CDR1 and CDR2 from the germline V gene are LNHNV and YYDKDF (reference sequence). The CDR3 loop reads CATSREAQSGEQFF. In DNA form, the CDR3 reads TGTGCCACCAGCAGAGAGGCCCAAAGTGGTGAGCAGTTCTTC.

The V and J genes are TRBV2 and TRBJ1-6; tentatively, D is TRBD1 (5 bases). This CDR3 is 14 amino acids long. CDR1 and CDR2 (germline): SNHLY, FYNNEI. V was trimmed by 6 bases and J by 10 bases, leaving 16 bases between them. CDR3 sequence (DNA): TGTGCCAGCAGGGGGGGAGTGGTAAGGTCACCCCTCCACTTT. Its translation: CASRGGVVRSPLHF.

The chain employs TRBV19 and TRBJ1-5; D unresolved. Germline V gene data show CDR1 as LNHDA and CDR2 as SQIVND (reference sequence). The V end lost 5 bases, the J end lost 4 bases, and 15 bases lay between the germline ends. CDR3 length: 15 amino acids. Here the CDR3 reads CASSSRGLWNQPQHF. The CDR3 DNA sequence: TGTGCCAGTAGTTCCCGGGGTCTATGGAATCAGCCCCAGCATTTT.

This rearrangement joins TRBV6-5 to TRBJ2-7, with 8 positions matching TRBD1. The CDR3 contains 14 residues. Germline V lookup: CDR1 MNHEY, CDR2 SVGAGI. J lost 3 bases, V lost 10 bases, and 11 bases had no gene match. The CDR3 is CATNPPGQGYEQYF. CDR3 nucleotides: TGTGCCACCAACCCTCCCGGACAGGGCTACGAGCAGTACTTC.

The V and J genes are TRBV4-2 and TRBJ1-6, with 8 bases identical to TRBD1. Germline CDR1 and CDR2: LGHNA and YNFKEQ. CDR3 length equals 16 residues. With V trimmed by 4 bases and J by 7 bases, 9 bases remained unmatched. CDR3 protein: CASSPRNRGKNSPLHF. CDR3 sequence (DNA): TGTGCCAGCAGCCCCAGGAACAGGGGGAAAAATTCACCCCTCCACTTT.

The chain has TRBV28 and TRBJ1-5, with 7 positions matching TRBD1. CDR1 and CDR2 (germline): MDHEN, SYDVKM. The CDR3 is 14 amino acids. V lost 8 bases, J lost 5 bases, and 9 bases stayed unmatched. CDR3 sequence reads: CASLGQSGYQPQHF. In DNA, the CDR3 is TGTGCCAGCCTGGGACAGTCGGGATATCAGCCCCAGCATTTT.

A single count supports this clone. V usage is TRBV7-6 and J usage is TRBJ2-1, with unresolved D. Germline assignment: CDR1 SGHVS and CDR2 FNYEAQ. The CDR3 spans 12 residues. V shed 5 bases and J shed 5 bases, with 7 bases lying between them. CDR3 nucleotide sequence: TGTGCCAGCAGCCCCTTCGACAATGAGCAGTTCTTC. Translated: CASSPFDNEQFF.

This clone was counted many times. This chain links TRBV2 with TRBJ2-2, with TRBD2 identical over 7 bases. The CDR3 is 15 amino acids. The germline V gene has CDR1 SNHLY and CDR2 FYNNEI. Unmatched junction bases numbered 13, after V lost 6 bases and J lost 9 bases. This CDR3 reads CASSRGTTGVRELFF. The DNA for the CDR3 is TGTGCCAGCAGCCGCGGGACTACGGGGGTCCGGGAGCTGTTTTTT.

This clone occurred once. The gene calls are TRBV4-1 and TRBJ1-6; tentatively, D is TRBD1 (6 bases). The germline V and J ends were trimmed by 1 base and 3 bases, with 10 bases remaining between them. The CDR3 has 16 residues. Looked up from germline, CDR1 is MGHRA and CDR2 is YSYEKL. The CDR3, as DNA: TGCGCCAGCAGCCAAGCCGACAGGCTCTATAATTCACCCCTCCACTTT. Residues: CASSQADRLYNSPLHF.

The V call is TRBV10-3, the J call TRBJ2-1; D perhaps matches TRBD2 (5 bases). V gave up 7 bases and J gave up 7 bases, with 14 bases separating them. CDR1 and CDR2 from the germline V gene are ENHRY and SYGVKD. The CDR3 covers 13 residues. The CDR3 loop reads CAITPTEVNEQFF. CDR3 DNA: TGTGCCATCACCCCTACGGAGGTTAATGAGCAGTTCTTC.

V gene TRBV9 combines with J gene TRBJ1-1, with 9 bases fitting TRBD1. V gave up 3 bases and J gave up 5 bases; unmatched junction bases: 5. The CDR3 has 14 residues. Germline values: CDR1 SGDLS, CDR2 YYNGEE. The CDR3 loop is CASSAHRGRTEAFF. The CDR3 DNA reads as TGTGCCAGCAGCGCCCACAGGGGGCGAACTGAAGCTTTCTTT.